One sample yielded the 8 T cell receptor delta chains listed below, sequenced in a study of gamma-delta chains in newborns, infants, children. TCRdb repeated clone calling on the reads with CATT. The sample has 8,500 to 14,000 delta-chain clones; about 10% are singletons. Sequenced: blood. Receptors originate from a child who was a newborn, infant or young child, either healthy, febrile or measles-vaccinated (not recorded which).

V gene TRDV2 combines with J gene TRDJ1; 8 positions match TRDD3. Germline loops: CDR1 GEAIGNYY, CDR2 EKD. The CDR3 has 17 residues. The V gene end was trimmed by 5 bases and the J gene end by 2 bases; junction bases not matched to a gene: 15. CDR3 coding DNA: TGTGCCTGTGCCGGGGTGACTGGGGGTCCCGAAACCGATAAACTCATCTTT. Protein product: CACAGVTGGPETDKLIF.

V and J are TRDV2 and TRDJ1, with 7 bases identical to TRDD3. The CDR3 runs to 18 residues. From germline, CDR1 is GEAIGNYY and CDR2 EKD. Germline trimming cut 0 bases from V and 4 bases from J; bases unmatched to any gene: 16. The CDR3, as DNA: TGTGCCTGTGACACCGTCGGGGATAAGTTCTCGCGTGGCGATAAACTCATCTTT. This gives the protein CACDTVGDKFSRGDKLIF.

This clone has only a few counts. The gene calls are TRDV2 and TRDJ3, with 13 bases matching TRDD3. CDR1 GEAIGNYY and CDR2 EKD come from the germline V gene. The CDR3 runs to 20 residues. J lost 1 base, V lost 3 bases, and 8 bases had no gene match. CDR3 residues: CACDPLLGDTPSWDTRQMFF. For the CDR3, the DNA is TGTGCCTGTGACCCACTACTGGGGGATACGCCTTCCTGGGACACCCGACAGATGTTTTTC.

The chain uses TRAV38-2/DV8 and TRDJ1; D is unresolved. The J gene is absent in TCRdb and was assigned here via DNA matching to germline. The V gene lost 0 bases and the J gene lost 0 bases, with 24 bases spanning the gap. Germline CDR1 and CDR2: TSESDYY and QEAYKQQN. The CDR3 contains 20 residues. The CDR3 DNA sequence: TGTGCTTATAGGAGCGCGTCGTCCCGGAGAACAACGAACTACACCGATAAACTCATCTTT. Translation gives CAYRSASSRRTTNYTDKLIF.

The J gene was recorded as TRDJ1; no V gene was called; TRDD3 was called by the table and not checked on the DNA. The CDR3 has 18 amino acids. The DNA of the CDR3 is TGTGCCTGTGACACCGTTGGGCTGGGGGATATTTCCTCCGATAAACTCATCTTT. It encodes CACDTVGLGDISSDKLIF.

This clone was detected only a few times. Other DNA sequences in this sample translate to the same CDR3. The chain carries TRDV2 and TRDJ1; 11 bases are a match to TRDD3. CDR3 length: 15 residues. The V segment lost 1 base and the J segment 3 bases; nucleotides outside the gene matches: 3. The germline gives CDR1 GEAIGNYY, CDR2 EKD. CDR3 in amino acids: CACDTVGDTADKLIF. The CDR3 nucleotides read TGTGCCTGTGACACGGTGGGGGATACGGCCGATAAACTCATCTTT.

The chain has TRDV2 and TRDJ1; TRDD3 agrees at 11 bases. Germline V gene data show CDR1 as GEAIGNYY and CDR2 as EKD. The CDR3 spans 15 residues. J lost 8 bases, V lost 3 bases, and 10 bases had no gene match. In DNA form, the CDR3 reads TGTGCCTGTGACCAGGTGGGGGATACGGAGTTAAAACTCATCTTT. It is translated as CACDQVGDTELKLIF.

This clone turned up a few times. This chain joins TRDV2 and TRDJ1, with no clear D. The V end lost 3 bases, the J end lost 3 bases, and 13 bases lay between the germline ends. Germline CDR1 GEAIGNYY, CDR2 EKD. The CDR3 covers 14 residues. For the CDR3, the DNA is TGTGCCTGTGACGCCTTGGTAAGATCCGATAAACTCATCTTT. This encodes CACDALVRSDKLIF.